This record concerns one T cell receptor (beta chain) sequence. Its target is unknown. Regarding time point: baseline pretreatment blood. The treatment denotes: 15 Gy SBRT to primary tumor, nephrectomy 4 weeks later. Blood was sampled at baseline, 2 weeks and 4 weeks after SBRT. This record belongs to a study of radiation and T cells in renal cell carcinoma. Overall study: Nephrectomy followed 15 Gy stereotactic body radiation by 4 weeks. The study's findings and limits: Without pretreatment biopsies, baseline tumor clonotype presence was undetermined.

Germline V lookup: CDR1 SNHLY, CDR2 FYNNEI. The CDR3 length is 15 residues. After removal of 7 bases from V and 6 bases from J, the junction contained 10 bases not matched to a gene. Some clones are missing from TCRdb's copy, which holds only in-frame ones; the method was immunoSEQ multiplex PCR. The sample lists roughly 150,000 clones, about nine tenths occurring once. This sequence originates from a woman in her sixties or seventies with renal cell carcinoma. The specimen was blood, collected from a patient whose treatment included radiotherapy and nephrectomy. The chain employs TRBV2 and TRBJ1-5, with 9 positions matching TRBD1. CDR3 region: CASKELTGGPQPQHF. The CDR3 coding sequence is TGTGCCAGCAAGGAACTTACAGGGGGCCCTCAGCCCCAGCATTTT.